One T cell receptor beta chain is described in this entry. Its cognate antigen is unknown. In germline, CDR1 is LGHNA, CDR2 YNFKEQ. This CDR3 comprises 18 residues. V gave up 0 bases and J gave up 0 bases; unmatched junction bases: 11. The people who gave samples were healthy Caucasians from Russia, aged roughly 6 to 100. This sample was included in a study of blood T cells in healthy people across ages. The study, taken as a whole, reports: Changes in expanded clonotypes were possibly confounded, as the CMV status of donors was unknown. Estimated diversity that came from one million T cells was considered an underestimate.

It was with a sample-barcoded 5' primer and a J-beta primer mix that a second PCR of roughly 6 to 12 cycles was run. Each TCR beta cDNA got a 12-nucleotide random molecular identifier. TCRdb recomputed calls from the 5' RACE reads with MiXCR, one row per CDR3 protein. The table records about 1.4 million distinct CDR3 sequences, almost 60% of them present only once. This receptor was identified in a man younger than 35 in good health. V gene TRBV4-2 combines with J gene TRBJ2-7, with TRBD2 identical over 7 bases. The sample comprised blood. CDR3 protein: CASSQDPPTSEISYEQYF. CDR3 nucleotide sequence: TGTGCCAGCAGCCAAGATCCCCCAACTAGCGAAATCTCCTACGAGCAGTACTTC.